Shown below are 21 T cell receptor beta chains from a single sample sequenced in a study of T cell repertoires in cytomegalovirus infection. TCRdb ran MiXCR on the reads and lists one entry per CDR3 protein. The top ten clones hold around 29% of a sample with around 180,000 distinct CDR3 sequences, 28% of them seen once. Sequenced: PBMCs. The receptor source for this set is a human donor in good health (CMV status not recorded). Some clones in this sample may be carry-over from other donors' samples.

This clonotype has ten or more counts. The V gene is TRBV7-2, the J gene TRBJ1-2; D gene unclear. Germline V lookup: CDR1 SGHTA, CDR2 FQGNSA. V gave up 2 bases and J gave up 12 bases, with 19 bases separating them. The length of the CDR3 is 14 residues. CDR3 region: CASSLPSSSGEDTF. In nucleotides, the CDR3 is TGTGCCAGCAGCTTACCCTCTTCCTCCGGGGAGGACACCTTC.

This clonotype has ten or more counts. The V gene is TRBV7-2, the J gene TRBJ2-3; D possibly corresponds to TRBD1 (5 bases). CDR1 SGHTA and CDR2 FQGNSA come from the germline V gene. This CDR3 has 15 residues. Deletions cut 4 bases from V and 2 bases from J, with 13 bases between. This CDR3 reads CASSSTRVFTDTQYF. CDR3 bases: TGTGCCAGCAGCTCCACCAGGGTCTTCACAGATACGCAGTATTTT.

The chain carries TRBV2 and TRBJ2-7; D may correspond to TRBD1 or TRBD2 (6 bases each). The germline V gene encodes CDR1 SNHLY and CDR2 FYNNEI. The CDR3 totals 12 residues. V gave up 11 bases and J gave up 0 bases, with 11 bases separating them. The CDR3 DNA is TGTGCCGGGCGGGACAACTCCTACGAGCAGTACTTC. This codes for CAGRDNSYEQYF.

V gene TRBV29-1 combines with J gene TRBJ1-2; D remains unclear. Trimming removed 5 bases at V and 0 bases at J, with 13 bases between. The CDR3 sequence is 14 residues long. Per the germline V gene, CDR1 is SQVTM and CDR2 is ANQGSEA. The CDR3 here is CSVRGDLANYGYTF. CDR3 nucleotide sequence: TGCAGCGTTCGCGGCGACCTTGCTAACTATGGCTACACCTTC.

This clonotype was counted at least ten times. The chain uses TRBV7-2 and TRBJ2-7; the D is unclear. The V end was cut by 7 bases, the J end by 0 bases, with 4 bases between. Germline values: CDR1 SGHTA, CDR2 FQGNSA. This CDR3 comprises 11 residues. The CDR3 sequence: CASTSSYEQYF. The CDR3 coding sequence is TGTGCCAGCACCTCCTCCTACGAGCAGTACTTC.

This clonotype showed up just a few times. This sequence joins TRBV14 and TRBJ2-7, with 14 bases aligning to TRBD2. In germline, CDR1 is SGHDN, CDR2 FVKESK. The CDR3 sequence is 20 residues long. V was clipped by 0 bases and J by 2 bases; unmatched bases: 12. CDR3 region: CASSQDPRTSGGITTYEQYF. The CDR3 nucleotides read TGTGCCAGCAGCCAAGATCCGCGGACTAGCGGGGGGATAACTACCTACGAGCAGTACTTC.

There are a few counts of this clonotype. The V call is TRBV16, the J call TRBJ1-2; D might be TRBD1 (6 bases). Germline V CDR1 and CDR2: KGHSY, FQNENV. V shed 5 bases and J shed 6 bases, with 16 bases lying between them. This CDR3 is built from 14 residues. CDR3 sequence (DNA): TGTGCCAGCAGCTTCTACAGGGAGCGGGATGGCTACACCTTC. This gives the protein CASSFYRERDGYTF. The full variable domain, in which reference TRBV16 and TRBJ1-2 provide the parts outside the CDR3, is GEEVAQTPKHLVRGEGQKAKLYCAPIKGHSYVFWYQQVLKNEFKFLISFQNENVFDETGMPKERFSAKCLPNSPCSLEIQATKLEDSAVYFCASSFYRERDGYTFGSGTRLTVV.

V is TRBV19 and J is TRBJ2-1; no firm D call. V was shortened by 4 bases and J by 8 bases, with 9 bases between the two germline ends. CDR1 is LNHDA and CDR2 is SQIVND in the germline V gene (reference sequence). This CDR3 comprises 12 residues. The CDR3 coding sequence is TGTGCCAGTAGTAGGACCCCGTATGAGCAGTTCTTC. This encodes CASSRTPYEQFF.

V gene TRBV7-9 combines with J gene TRBJ1-2; perhaps TRBD1 as D (6 bases). V shed 5 bases and J shed 8 bases, with 15 bases lying between them. The germline gives CDR1 SEHNR, CDR2 FQNEAQ (reference sequence). The length of the CDR3 is 13 residues. The CDR3 nucleotides read TGTGCCAGCAGCCCAACGTCGGGGGGCGGCTACACCTTC. This gives the protein CASSPTSGGGYTF.

This clonotype occurred many times. The chain employs TRBV6-5 and TRBJ1-4; no clear D. The CDR3 totals 14 residues. V was pared by 0 bases and J by 6 bases, with 8 bases between. Per the germline V gene, CDR1 is MNHEY and CDR2 is SVGAGI. In DNA form, the CDR3 reads TGTGCCAGCAGTTACTCGAGGCGGGATGAAAAACTGTTTTTT. Translation gives CASSYSRRDEKLFF.

The chain couples TRBV29-1 to TRBJ2-3; D call uncertain. This CDR3 is built from 14 residues. Germline loops: CDR1 SQVTM, CDR2 ANQGSEA. Trimming took 3 bases from V and 1 from J, leaving 11 bases between them. The CDR3 DNA sequence: TGCAGCGTTGACGCTCTAGGAGGCACAGATACGCAGTATTTT. Translation gives CSVDALGGTDTQYF.

The J gene is TRBJ2-5, the V gene TRBV5-1; tentative D call: TRBD1 (5 bases). The germline V gene encodes CDR1 SGHRS and CDR2 YFSETQ. Trimming took 1 base from V and 4 from J, leaving 11 bases between them. The CDR3 extends over 14 amino acids. CDR3 coding DNA: TGCGCCAGCAGCTTGAGTCTTAGGGGAGAGACCCAGTACTTC. This encodes CASSLSLRGETQYF.

This clonotype was seen a few times. The chain carries TRBV7-8 and TRBJ2-1, with a weak D call TRBD2 (7 bases). Per the germline V gene, CDR1 is SGHVS and CDR2 is FQNEAQ. The CDR3 length is 16 residues. V lost 4 bases and J lost 0, with 13 bases in between. The chain's CDR3 is CASSSYRGGSYNEQFF. In nucleotides, the CDR3 is TGTGCCAGCAGCTCTTATAGGGGGGGCTCCTACAATGAGCAGTTCTTC.

The chain combines TRBV2 with TRBJ1-4, with D unresolved. This CDR3 is built from 16 residues. Germline CDR1 is SNHLY and CDR2 is FYNNEI. Trimming stripped 8 bases from V and 0 bases from J, with 16 bases between. Here the CDR3 reads CASAPRQPATNEKLFF. CDR3 in DNA: TGTGCCAGCGCTCCCCGGCAGCCCGCAACTAATGAAAAACTGTTTTTT.

This clonotype was seen repeatedly, ten times or more. J is TRBJ1-2 and V is TRBV2; tentatively, D is TRBD1 (5 bases). The germline gives CDR1 SNHLY, CDR2 FYNNEI. The CDR3 has 12 residues. Trimming removed 10 bases at V and 3 bases at J, with 12 bases between. The CDR3 loop is CAIKQAYYGYTF. The CDR3 DNA reads TGTGCCATTAAACAGGCCTACTATGGCTACACCTTC.

The chain employs TRBV19 and TRBJ2-6; D is unclear. CDR1 is LNHDA and CDR2 is SQIVND in the germline V gene (reference sequence). This CDR3 comprises 15 residues. V was cut by 6 bases and J by 0 bases, with 9 bases left in between. The CDR3 coding sequence is TGTGCCAGTAGAAGAAGCAGCTCTGGGGCCAACGTCCTGACTTTC. Translating it yields CASRRSSSGANVLTF.

This clonotype was detected ten times or more. This chain connects TRBV19 to TRBJ1-1; no clear D gene. V was clipped by 2 bases and J by 1 base, with 8 bases between them. In germline, CDR1 is LNHDA, CDR2 SQIVND (reference sequence). This CDR3 contains 14 residues. CDR3 region: CASSISPQNTEAFF. Here the CDR3 DNA reads TGTGCCAGTAGTATATCACCCCAGAACACTGAAGCTTTCTTT.

This clonotype was detected many times. The chain has TRBV7-2 and TRBJ2-7, with D unclear. The V end was cut by 5 bases, the J end by 0 bases, with 8 bases between. The CDR3 loop spans 13 amino acids. Germline lookup yields CDR1 SGHTA and CDR2 FQGNSA. The CDR3, as DNA: TGTGCCAGCAGCCCGGCCCGCTCCTACGAGCAGTACTTC. This sequence encodes CASSPARSYEQYF. Variable domain in full (rest from reference TRBV7-2 and TRBJ2-7): GAGVSQSPSNKVTEKGKDVELRCDPISGHTALYWYRQSLGQGLEFLIYFQGNSAPDKSGLPSDRFSAERTGGSVSTLTIQRTQQEDSAVYLCASSPARSYEQYFGPGTRLTVT.

A single count supports this clonotype. V gene TRBV7-4 combines with J gene TRBJ1-1; D gene unclear. V lost 5 bases, J lost 3 bases, and 7 bases lay in between. CDR1 is SGHVT, CDR2 SQSDAQ, per germline. This CDR3 spans 12 amino acids. CDR3 bases: TGTGCCAGCAGCCCCCTCGACACTGAAGCTTTCTTT. Translated, it gives CASSPLDTEAFF.

Only a few counts were recorded for this clonotype. This chain connects TRBV7-6 to TRBJ1-2, with D perhaps TRBD1 (5 bases). CDR3 length: 14 amino acids. V lost 3 bases, J lost 3 bases, and 11 bases lay in between. In germline, CDR1 is SGHVS, CDR2 FNYEAQ. The CDR3 nucleotides read TGTGCCAGCAGCTTGGGGCAGCAGGACTATGGCTACACCTTC. Its protein is CASSLGQQDYGYTF.

This clonotype was seen a handful of times. The chain links TRBV3-1 to TRBJ1-1; D perhaps matches TRBD1 (5 bases). There are 17 residues in the CDR3. Germline CDR1 LGHDT, CDR2 YNNKEL (reference sequence). V was clipped by 0 bases and J by 1 base, with 15 bases between them. CDR3 in DNA: TGTGCCAGCAGCCAAGAGGGGGAGGACAACCCGAACACTGAAGCTTTCTTT. It codes for CASSQEGEDNPNTEAFF.